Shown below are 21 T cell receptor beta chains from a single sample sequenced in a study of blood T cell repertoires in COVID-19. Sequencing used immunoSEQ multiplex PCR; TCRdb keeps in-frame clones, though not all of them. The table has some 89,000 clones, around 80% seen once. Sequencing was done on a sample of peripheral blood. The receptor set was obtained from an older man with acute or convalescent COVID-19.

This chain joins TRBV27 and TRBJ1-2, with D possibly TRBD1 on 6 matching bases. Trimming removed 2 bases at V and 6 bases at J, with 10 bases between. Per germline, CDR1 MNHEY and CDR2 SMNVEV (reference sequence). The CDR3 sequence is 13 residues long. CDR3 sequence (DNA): TGTGCCAGCAGTTTAACAGGGATAGATGGCTACACCTTC. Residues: CASSLTGIDGYTF.

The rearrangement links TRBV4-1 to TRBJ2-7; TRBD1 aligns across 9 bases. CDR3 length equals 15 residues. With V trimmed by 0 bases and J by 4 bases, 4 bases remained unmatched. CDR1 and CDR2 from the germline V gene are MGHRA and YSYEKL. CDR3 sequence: CASSQESTGGYEQYF. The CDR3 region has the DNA TGCGCCAGCAGCCAAGAGTCGACAGGGGGGTACGAGCAGTACTTC.

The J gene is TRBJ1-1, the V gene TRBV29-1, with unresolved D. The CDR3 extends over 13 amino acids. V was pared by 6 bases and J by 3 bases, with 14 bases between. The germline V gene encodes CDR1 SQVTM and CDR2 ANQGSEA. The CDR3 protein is CSVAPTEDTEAFF. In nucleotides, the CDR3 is TGCAGCGTCGCTCCGACTGAGGACACTGAAGCTTTCTTT.

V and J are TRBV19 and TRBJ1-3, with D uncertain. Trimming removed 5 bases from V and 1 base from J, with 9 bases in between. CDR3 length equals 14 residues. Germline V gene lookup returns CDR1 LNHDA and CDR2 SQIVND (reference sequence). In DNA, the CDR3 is TGTGCCAGTAGTCAACAGTTTTCTGGAAACACCATATATTTT. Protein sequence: CASSQQFSGNTIYF. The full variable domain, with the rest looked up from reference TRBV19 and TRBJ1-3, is DGGITQSPKYLFRKEGQNVTLSCEQNLNHDAMYWYRQDPGQGLRLIYYSQIVNDFQKGDIAEGYSVSREKKESFPLTVTSAQKNPTAFYLCASSQQFSGNTIYFGEGSWLTVV.

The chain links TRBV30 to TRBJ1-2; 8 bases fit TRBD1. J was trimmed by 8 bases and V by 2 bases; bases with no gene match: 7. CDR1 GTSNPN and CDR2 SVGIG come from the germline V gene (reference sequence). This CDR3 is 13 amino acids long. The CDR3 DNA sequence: TGTGCCTGGAGTTTCACGACAGGGGACGGCTACACCTTC. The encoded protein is CAWSFTTGDGYTF. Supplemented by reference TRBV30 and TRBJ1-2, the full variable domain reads SQTIHQWPATLVQPVGSPLSLECTVEGTSNPNLYWYRQAAGRGLQLLFYSVGIGQISSEVPQNLSASRPQDRQFILSSKKLLLSDSGFYLCAWSFTTGDGYTFGSGTRLTVV.

The CDR3 sequence is CASSETRFAGYTF. As DNA, the CDR3 is TGTGCCAGCAGCGAGACGAGGTTTGCTGGCTACACCTTC. This chain joins TRBV6-5 and TRBJ1-2; D is undetermined. CDR3 size: 13 residues. With 6 bases removed from V and 7 bases from J, the gap between germline ends came to 15 bases. Germline values: CDR1 MNHEY, CDR2 SVGAGI.

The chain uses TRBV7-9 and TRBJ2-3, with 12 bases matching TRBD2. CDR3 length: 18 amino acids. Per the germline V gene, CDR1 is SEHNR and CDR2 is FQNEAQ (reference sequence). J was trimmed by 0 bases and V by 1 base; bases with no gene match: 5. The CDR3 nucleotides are TGTGCCAGCAGCTTAGGCTCCGGGACTAGCGGGAGCACAGATACGCAGTATTTT. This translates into CASSLGSGTSGSTDTQYF.

The CDR3 reads CASSYGIDMTTGELFF. The CDR3 DNA reads TGTGCCAGCAGTTACGGGATAGATATGACTACCGGGGAGCTGTTTTTT. The V call is TRBV28, the J call TRBJ2-2, with D perhaps matching TRBD2 (5 bases). CDR3 length: 16 residues. V was cut by 4 bases and J by 5 bases, with 17 bases left in between. The germline V gene has CDR1 MDHEN and CDR2 SYDVKM.

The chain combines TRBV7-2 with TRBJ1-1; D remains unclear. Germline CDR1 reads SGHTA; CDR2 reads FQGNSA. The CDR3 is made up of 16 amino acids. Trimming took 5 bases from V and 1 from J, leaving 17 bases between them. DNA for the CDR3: TGTGCCAGCAGCCCTGTAGCGCCCGGTCCGAACACTGAAGCTTTCTTT. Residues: CASSPVAPGPNTEAFF.

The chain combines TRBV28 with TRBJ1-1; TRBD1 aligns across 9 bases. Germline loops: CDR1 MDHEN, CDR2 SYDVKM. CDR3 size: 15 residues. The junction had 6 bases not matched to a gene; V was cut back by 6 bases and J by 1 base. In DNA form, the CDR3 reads TGTGCCAGCAGCAGACCGGGACAGGGGAACACTGAAGCTTTCTTT. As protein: CASSRPGQGNTEAFF.

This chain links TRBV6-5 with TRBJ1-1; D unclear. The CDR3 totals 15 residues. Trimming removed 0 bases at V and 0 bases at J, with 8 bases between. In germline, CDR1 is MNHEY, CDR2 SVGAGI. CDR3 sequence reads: CASSYSEELNTEAFF. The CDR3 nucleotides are TGTGCCAGCAGTTACTCAGAAGAGCTGAACACTGAAGCTTTCTTT.

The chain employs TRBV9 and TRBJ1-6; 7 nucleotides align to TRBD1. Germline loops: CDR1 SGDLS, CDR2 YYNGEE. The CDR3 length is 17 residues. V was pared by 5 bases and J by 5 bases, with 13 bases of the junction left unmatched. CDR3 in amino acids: CASRDTTGDRDNSPLHF. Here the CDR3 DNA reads TGTGCCAGCAGAGATACCACAGGGGATAGGGATAATTCACCCCTCCACTTT.

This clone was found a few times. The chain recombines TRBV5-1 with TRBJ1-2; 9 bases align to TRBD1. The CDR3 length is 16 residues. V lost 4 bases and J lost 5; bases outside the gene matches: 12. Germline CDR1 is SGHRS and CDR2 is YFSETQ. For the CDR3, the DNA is TGCGCCAGCAGCCCGTCGGGGGGACAGGGCATTTATGGCTACACCTTC. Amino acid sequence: CASSPSGGQGIYGYTF.

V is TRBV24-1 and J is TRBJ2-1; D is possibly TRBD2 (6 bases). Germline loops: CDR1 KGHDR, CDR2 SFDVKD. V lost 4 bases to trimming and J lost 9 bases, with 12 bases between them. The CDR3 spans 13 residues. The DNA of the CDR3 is TGTGCCACCAGTGACGGAGGGATGGGTGAGCAGTTCTTC. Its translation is CATSDGGMGEQFF.

Written as DNA, the CDR3 is TGTGCCAGCAGCTTGCAGGGTGACACAGATACGCAGTATTTT. This gives the protein CASSLQGDTDTQYF. The V call is TRBV5-6, the J call TRBJ2-3, with a tentative D call TRBD1 (5 bases). This CDR3 spans 14 amino acids. Germline CDR1 is SGHDT and CDR2 is YYEEEE. Trimming shortened V by 1 base and J by 2 bases, and 8 bases separated the two germline ends.

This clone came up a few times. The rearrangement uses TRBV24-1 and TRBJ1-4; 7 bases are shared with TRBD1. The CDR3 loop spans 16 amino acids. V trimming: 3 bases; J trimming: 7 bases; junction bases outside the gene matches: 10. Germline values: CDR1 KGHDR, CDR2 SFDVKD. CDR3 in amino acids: CATSDPHRQGGEKLFF. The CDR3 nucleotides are TGTGCCACCAGTGATCCACACAGACAGGGAGGTGAAAAACTGTTTTTT.

CDR3 bases: TGCGCCAGCAGCATATCAGACAGGGGCGTCTATGGCTACACCTTC. It translates to CASSISDRGVYGYTF. V usage is TRBV5-1 and J usage is TRBJ1-2; TRBD1 matches 8 bases. CDR3 size: 15 residues. Germline V gene data show CDR1 as SGHRS and CDR2 as YFSETQ. Trimming took 4 bases from V and 4 from J; bases not matched to a gene: 9.

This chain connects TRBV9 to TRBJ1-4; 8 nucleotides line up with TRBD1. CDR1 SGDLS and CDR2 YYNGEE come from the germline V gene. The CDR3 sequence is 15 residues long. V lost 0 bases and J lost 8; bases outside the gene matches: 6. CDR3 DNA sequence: TGTGCCAGCAGCGTAGAACAGGGGGGCGGAGAAAAACTGTTTTTT. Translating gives CASSVEQGGGEKLFF.

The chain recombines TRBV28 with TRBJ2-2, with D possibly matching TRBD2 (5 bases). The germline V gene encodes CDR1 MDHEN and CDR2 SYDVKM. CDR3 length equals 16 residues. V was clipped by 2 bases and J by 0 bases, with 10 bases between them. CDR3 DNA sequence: TGTGCCAGCAGTTTACCTAGCCGGACGAACACCGGGGAGCTGTTTTTT. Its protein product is CASSLPSRTNTGELFF.

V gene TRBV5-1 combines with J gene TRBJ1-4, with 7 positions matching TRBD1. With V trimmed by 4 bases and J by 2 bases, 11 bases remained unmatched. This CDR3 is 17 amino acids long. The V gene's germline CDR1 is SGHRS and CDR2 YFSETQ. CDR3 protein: CASSPRAGGETNEKLFF. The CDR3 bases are TGCGCCAGCAGCCCTCGGGCAGGGGGAGAGACTAATGAAAAACTGTTTTTT.

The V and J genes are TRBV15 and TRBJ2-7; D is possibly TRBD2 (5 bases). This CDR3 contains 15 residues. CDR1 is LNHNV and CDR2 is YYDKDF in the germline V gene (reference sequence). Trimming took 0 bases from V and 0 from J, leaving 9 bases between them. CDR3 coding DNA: TGTGCCACCAGCAGAGATACGGGGTCCTCCTACGAGCAGTACTTC. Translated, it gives CATSRDTGSSYEQYF.